This is a list of T cell receptor beta chains from one sample in a study of T cell repertoires in aging, cancer and after chemotherapy. MiXCR, applied by TCRdb to the multiplex PCR reads, yields one record per CDR3 protein. The sample includes thousands of distinct CDR3 sequences, roughly 28% seen only once; the top ten take around 45%. Sequencing was carried out using blood. The receptor source for this set is a human donor in good health. The CDR3 runs from the conserved cysteine through the conserved F or W. D genes are given only for firm matches.

d_call j_call v_call cdr3_aa
- TRBJ1-4 TRBV7-2 CASTPSGGSNEKLFF
- TRBJ2-7 TRBV27 CASSLEGASYEQYF
- TRBJ1-3 TRBV6-5 CASSYDSSSGNTIYF
TRBD2 TRBJ2-3 TRBV5-1 CASSFTSGSSTDTQYF
- TRBJ2-1 TRBV11-2 CASSLGGTLLASRGFF
- TRBJ1-2 TRBV4-2 CASSPGGGKGYGYTF
TRBD2 TRBJ2-1 TRBV5-4 CASSLTLAGADEQFF
- TRBJ2-1 TRBV7-2 CASSFAAADNEQFF
TRBD1 TRBJ1-1 TRBV7-6 CASSLTGGAGDTEAFF
TRBD2 TRBJ2-2 TRBV30 CASRSGLAGAVGTGELFF
TRBD2 TRBJ2-1 TRBV27 CASSLREGYNEQFF
- TRBJ1-1 TRBV18 CASSPLRGEAFF
TRBD2 TRBJ2-7 TRBV6-1 CASSQVWTSGRSSYEQYF
- TRBJ1-1 TRBV29-1 CSVEGQVSPF
TRBD2 TRBJ2-1 TRBV5-6 CASSSTSGRNYNEQFF
TRBD1 TRBJ1-2 TRBV27 CASRPITGTGVWKNYGYTF
- TRBJ2-3 TRBV6-5 CASSSGIPTDTQYF
- TRBJ1-2 TRBV6-5 CASSGDGGNYGYTF
- TRBJ1-4 TRBV6-1 CASSEDSEEKLFF
- TRBJ2-2 TRBV19 CASSNTLGELFF
TRBD2 TRBJ2-7 TRBV6-1 CASSEAGTSGLYYEQYF
- TRBJ1-6 TRBV7-2 CASSAGRNNSPLHF
TRBD1 TRBJ1-1 TRBV6-2/TRBV6-3 CASSRPGGSAEAFF
- TRBJ2-7 TRBV24-1 CATSDGGGQGECEQYF
TRBD1 TRBJ2-5 TRBV7-9 CASSLRIGRGFETQYF
- TRBJ2-6 TRBV6-6 CASSSSGYGANVLTF
- TRBJ2-1 TRBV7-2 CASSLTTQQFF
TRBD1 TRBJ1-2 TRBV29-1 CSVEDRTVHYGYTF
- TRBJ1-6 TRBV4-3 CASSQDRNSPLHF
TRBD2 TRBJ2-7 TRBV7-6 CATSEPPTYEQYF
- TRBJ1-5 TRBV12-3/TRBV12-4 CASSRGGVGNQPQHF
TRBD2 TRBJ2-1 TRBV18 CASSLDSGTNYNEQFF
- TRBJ1-2 TRBV5-6 CASSQLILDSKNYGYTF
- TRBJ1-1 TRBV12-3/TRBV12-4 CASSLGIRRENTEAFF
TRBD2 TRBJ2-1 TRBV6-1 CASSLTTSGFLVYEQFF
TRBD2 TRBJ2-5 TRBV6-2/TRBV6-3 CASSPGTRGETQYF
TRBD1 TRBJ1-2 TRBV5-4 CASSLSDRANYGYTF
TRBD2 TRBJ2-7 TRBV5-1 CASRLGLASSYEQYF
- TRBJ2-2 TRBV12-3/TRBV12-4 CASSSGLITGELFF
TRBD1 TRBJ2-2 TRBV11-1 CASSRQGPGELFF
TRBD2 TRBJ2-7 TRBV11-2 CASSPPGTSDYEQYF
- TRBJ2-2 TRBV5-4 CASGQIGELFF
TRBD2 - TRBV5-6 CASSWGGSGYEQYF
- TRBJ1-4 TRBV19 CASSTSFNSNEKLFF
TRBD2 TRBJ2-3 TRBV10-3 CAISDMLAGTDTQYF
TRBD2 TRBJ2-7 TRBV27 CASSLSGNEQYF
TRBD2 TRBJ2-5 TRBV6-5 CASSDSGRAWETQYF
- TRBJ2-6 TRBV5-6 CASSWWTSSGANVLTF
- TRBJ1-2 TRBV28 CATGGFPDINYGYTF
TRBD1 TRBJ2-7 TRBV18 CASSPSGTGGYEQYF
- TRBJ1-4 TRBV19 CASSAESGATNEKLFF
- TRBJ2-3 TRBV7-3 CASSFAGTTDTQYF
TRBD1 TRBJ1-2 TRBV19 CATARDRGTPGYGYTF
- TRBJ1-3 TRBV5-1 CASSLDTGTGNTIYF
TRBD1 TRBJ2-5 TRBV20-1 CSARETGGYRETQYF
- TRBJ1-1 TRBV12-3/TRBV12-4 CASSFRGGDTEAFF
TRBD1 TRBJ2-3 TRBV6-1 CASSEAQGARTDTQYF